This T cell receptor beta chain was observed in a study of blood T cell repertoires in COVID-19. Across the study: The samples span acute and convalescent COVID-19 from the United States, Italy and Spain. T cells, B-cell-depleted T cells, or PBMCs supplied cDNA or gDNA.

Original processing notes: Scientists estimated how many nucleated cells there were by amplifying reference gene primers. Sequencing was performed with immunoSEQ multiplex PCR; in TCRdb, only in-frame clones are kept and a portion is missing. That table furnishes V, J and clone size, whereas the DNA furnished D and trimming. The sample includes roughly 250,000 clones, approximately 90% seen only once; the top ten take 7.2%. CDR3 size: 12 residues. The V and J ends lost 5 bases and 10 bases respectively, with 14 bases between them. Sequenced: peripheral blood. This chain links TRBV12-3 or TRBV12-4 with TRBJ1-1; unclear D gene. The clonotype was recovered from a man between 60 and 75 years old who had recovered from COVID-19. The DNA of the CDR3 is TGTGCCAGCAGTACCGGGTCCCGGGGAGCTTTCTTT. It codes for CASSTGSRGAFF.